This T cell receptor beta chain was captured by sequencing in a study of blood T cell repertoires in COVID-19. The overall study: The origin of the acute and convalescent COVID-19 samples was the United States, Italy and Spain. Nucleic acid was either cDNA or gDNA, and it came from T cells, B-cell-depleted T cells, or PBMCs.

Sequencing used immunoSEQ multiplex PCR; TCRdb keeps in-frame clones, though not all of them. Of 80,000 to 100,000 clones listed, roughly nine tenths are singletons. Germline CDR1 LNHDA, CDR2 SQIVND (reference sequence). With 3 bases clipped from V and 1 base from J, the junction kept 6 bases outside the gene matches. This CDR3 is built from 15 residues. Sample: peripheral blood. The chain employs TRBV19 and TRBJ2-7; 7 bases agree with TRBD1. The clonotype was recovered from a human donor with active COVID-19. The donor label of this sample is uncertain. The CDR3 region has the DNA TGTGCCAGTAGTATCTCCGGGACAGAGTCCTACGAGCAGTACTTC. Amino acids: CASSISGTESYEQYF. Using reference TRBV19 and TRBJ2-7 for the parts outside the CDR3, the full variable domain is DGGITQSPKYLFRKEGQNVTLSCEQNLNHDAMYWYRQDPGQGLRLIYYSQIVNDFQKGDIAEGYSVSREKKESFPLTVTSAQKNPTAFYLCASSISGTESYEQYFGPGTRLTVT.